The entry below describes one T cell receptor beta chain. V was clipped by 4 bases and J by 0 bases, with 16 bases between them. CDR3 size: 16 residues. The V gene's germline CDR1 is SGDLS and CDR2 YYNGEE. The data derive from a study of blood T cell repertoires in COVID-19. Study overall: Collection of acute and convalescent COVID-19 samples took place in the United States, Italy and Spain.

Repertoires were generated with immunoSEQ multiplex PCR, while TCRdb's copy carries only in-frame clones and drops some. The sample records approximately 37,000 clones, around 83% being singletons. The sample was peripheral blood. The chain joins TRBV9 to TRBJ1-1, with D possibly TRBD1 on 5 matching bases. The sequence derives from a man aged 55 to 70 with active or convalescent COVID-19. The CDR3 DNA follows: TGTGCCAGCAGCCCGCGCCAGACAGCTATGAACACTGAAGCTTTCTTT. It translates to CASSPRQTAMNTEAFF.